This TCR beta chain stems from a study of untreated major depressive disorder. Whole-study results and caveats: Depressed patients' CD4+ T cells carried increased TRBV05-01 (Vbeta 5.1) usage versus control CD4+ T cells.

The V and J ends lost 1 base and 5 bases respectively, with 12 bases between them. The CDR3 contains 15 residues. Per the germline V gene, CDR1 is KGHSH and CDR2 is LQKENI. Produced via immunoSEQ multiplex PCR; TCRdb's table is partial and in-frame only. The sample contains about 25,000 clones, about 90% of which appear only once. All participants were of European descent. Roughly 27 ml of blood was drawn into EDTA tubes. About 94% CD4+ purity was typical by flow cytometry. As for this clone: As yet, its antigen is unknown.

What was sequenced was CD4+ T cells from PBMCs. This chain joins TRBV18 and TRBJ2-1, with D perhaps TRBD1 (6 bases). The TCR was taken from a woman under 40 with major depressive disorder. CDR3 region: CASSPRAGDHNEQFF. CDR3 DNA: TGTGCCAGCTCACCACGAGCAGGGGACCACAATGAGCAGTTCTTC.